What follows describes a single T cell receptor beta chain. The CDR3 loop spans 15 amino acids. V was trimmed by 5 bases and J by 1 base, leaving 14 bases between them. CDR1 SGHAT and CDR2 FQDESV come from the germline V gene (reference sequence). Method: immunoSEQ multiplex PCR; TCRdb's copy keeps in-frame clones and lacks some. The sample yields 50,000 to 75,000 clones, 60% to 85% seen once. This sample was taken from a study of blood T cell repertoires in COVID-19. This chain uses TRBV11-1 with TRBJ1-1, with D possibly being TRBD1 (5 bases). The TCR originated in a woman older than 75 with acute or convalescent COVID-19. Sequenced: peripheral blood. The DNA of the CDR3 is TGTGCCAGCAGCCGGGGGAGTGGGCCGAACACTGAAGCTTTCTTT. Translation: CASSRGSGPNTEAFF.